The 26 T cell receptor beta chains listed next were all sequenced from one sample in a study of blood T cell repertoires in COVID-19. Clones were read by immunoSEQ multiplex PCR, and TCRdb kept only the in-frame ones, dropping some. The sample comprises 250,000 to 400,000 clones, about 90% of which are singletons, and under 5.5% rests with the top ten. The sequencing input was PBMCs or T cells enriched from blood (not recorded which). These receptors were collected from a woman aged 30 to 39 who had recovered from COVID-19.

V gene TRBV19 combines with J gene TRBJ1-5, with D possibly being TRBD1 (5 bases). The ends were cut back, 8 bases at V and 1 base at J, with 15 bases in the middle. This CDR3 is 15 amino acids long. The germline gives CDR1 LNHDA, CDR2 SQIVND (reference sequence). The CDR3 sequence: CASGLGVMSNQPQHF. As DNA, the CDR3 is TGTGCCAGTGGCTTAGGGGTTATGAGCAATCAGCCCCAGCATTTT.

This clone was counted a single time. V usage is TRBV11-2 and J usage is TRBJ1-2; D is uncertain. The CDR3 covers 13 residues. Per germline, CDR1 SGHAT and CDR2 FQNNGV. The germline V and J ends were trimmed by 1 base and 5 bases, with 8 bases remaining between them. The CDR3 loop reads CASSLGGFYGYTF. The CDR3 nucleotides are TGTGCCAGCAGCTTAGGAGGATTTTATGGCTACACCTTC.

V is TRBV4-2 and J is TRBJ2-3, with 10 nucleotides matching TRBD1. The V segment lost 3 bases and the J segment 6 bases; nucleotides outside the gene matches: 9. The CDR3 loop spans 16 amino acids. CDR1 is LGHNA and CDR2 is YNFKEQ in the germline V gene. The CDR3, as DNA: TGTGCCAGCAGCCAGGCCCCGGGACAGGGGCCCGATACGCAGTATTTT. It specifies CASSQAPGQGPDTQYF.

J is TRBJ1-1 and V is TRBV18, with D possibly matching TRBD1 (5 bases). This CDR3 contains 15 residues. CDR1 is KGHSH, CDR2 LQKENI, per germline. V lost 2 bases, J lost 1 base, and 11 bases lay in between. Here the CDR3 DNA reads TGTGCCAGCTCACCAATAATAGGACAGAACACTGAAGCTTTCTTT. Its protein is CASSPIIGQNTEAFF.

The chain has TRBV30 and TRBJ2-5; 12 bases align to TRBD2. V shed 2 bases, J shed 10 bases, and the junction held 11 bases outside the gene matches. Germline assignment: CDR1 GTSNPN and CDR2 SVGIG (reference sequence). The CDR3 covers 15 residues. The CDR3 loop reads CAWSPGLAGTGSQYF. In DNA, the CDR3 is TGTGCCTGGAGTCCCGGACTAGCGGGGACGGGGAGCCAGTACTTC.

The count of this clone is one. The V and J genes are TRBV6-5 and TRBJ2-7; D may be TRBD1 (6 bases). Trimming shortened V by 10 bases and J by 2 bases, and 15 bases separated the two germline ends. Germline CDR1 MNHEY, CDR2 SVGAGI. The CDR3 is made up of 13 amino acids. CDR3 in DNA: TGTGCCACTGGGATGGGGGCAACCTACGAGCAGTACTTC. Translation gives CATGMGATYEQYF.

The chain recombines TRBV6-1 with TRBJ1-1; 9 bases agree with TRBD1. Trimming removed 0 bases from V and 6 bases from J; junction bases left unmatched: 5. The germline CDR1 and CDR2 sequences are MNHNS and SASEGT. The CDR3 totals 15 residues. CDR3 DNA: TGTGCCAGCAGTGAAGCACAGGGGGCTTTCTCTGAAGCTTTCTTT. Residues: CASSEAQGAFSEAFF.

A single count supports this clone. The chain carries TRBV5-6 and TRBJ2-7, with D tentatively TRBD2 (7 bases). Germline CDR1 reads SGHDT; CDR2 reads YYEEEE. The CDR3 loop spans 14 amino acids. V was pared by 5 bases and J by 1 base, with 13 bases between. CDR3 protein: CASRRGRGSYEQYF. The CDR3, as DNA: TGTGCCAGCAGACGGGGGAGGGGGTCCTACGAGCAGTACTTC.

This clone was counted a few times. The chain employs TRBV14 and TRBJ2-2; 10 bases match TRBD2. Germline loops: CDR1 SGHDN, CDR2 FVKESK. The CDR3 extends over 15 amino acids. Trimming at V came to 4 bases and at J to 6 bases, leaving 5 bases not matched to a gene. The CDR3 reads CASSRASGGAGELFF. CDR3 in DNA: TGTGCCAGCAGCCGAGCGAGCGGGGGGGCCGGGGAGCTGTTTTTT.

The CDR3 loop is CASRSGTETGYTF. As DNA, the CDR3 is TGCGCCAGCAGGTCCGGGACAGAGACGGGCTACACCTTC. This rearrangement joins TRBV5-1 to TRBJ1-2, with TRBD1 matching over 7 bases. V gave up 5 bases and J gave up 8 bases; unmatched junction bases: 9. CDR1 SGHRS and CDR2 YFSETQ come from the germline V gene. The CDR3 is made up of 13 amino acids. Based on the CDR3 plus reference TRBV5-1 and TRBJ1-2, the full variable domain is KAGVTQTPRYLIKTRGQQVTLSCSPISGHRSVSWYQQTPGQGLQFLFEYFSETQRNKGNFPGRFSGRQFSNSRSEMNVSTLELGDSALYLCASRSGTETGYTFGSGTRLTVV.

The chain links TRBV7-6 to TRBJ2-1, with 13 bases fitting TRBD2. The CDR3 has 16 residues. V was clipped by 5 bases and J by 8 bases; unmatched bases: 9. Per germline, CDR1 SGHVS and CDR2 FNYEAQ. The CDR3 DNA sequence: TGTGCCAGCAGCACGGGGACTAGCGGGGCTTCCCATGAGCAGTTCTTC. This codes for CASSTGTSGASHEQFF. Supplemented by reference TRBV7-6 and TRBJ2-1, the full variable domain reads GAGVSQSPRYKVTKRGQDVALRCDPISGHVSLYWYRQALGQGPEFLTYFNYEAQQDKSGLPNDRFSAERPEGSISTLTIQRTEQRDSAMYRCASSTGTSGASHEQFFGPGTRLTVL.

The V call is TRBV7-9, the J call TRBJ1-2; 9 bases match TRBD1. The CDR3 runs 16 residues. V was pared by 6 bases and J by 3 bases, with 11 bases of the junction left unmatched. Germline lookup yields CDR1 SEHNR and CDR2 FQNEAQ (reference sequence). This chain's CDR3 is CASSPGTGPFYYGYTF. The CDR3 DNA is TGTGCCAGCAGTCCCGGGACAGGGCCTTTCTACTATGGCTACACCTTC.

The CDR3 DNA is TGTGCCAGTAGTCTGGGGTTTAGCGGGGGCCCCTACGAGCAGTACTTC. Its protein is CASSLGFSGGPYEQYF. The gene calls are TRBV19 and TRBJ2-7, with 9 positions matching TRBD2. CDR1 is LNHDA and CDR2 is SQIVND in the germline V gene (reference sequence). The CDR3 sequence is 16 residues long. V gave up 5 bases and J gave up 2 bases; unmatched junction bases: 10.

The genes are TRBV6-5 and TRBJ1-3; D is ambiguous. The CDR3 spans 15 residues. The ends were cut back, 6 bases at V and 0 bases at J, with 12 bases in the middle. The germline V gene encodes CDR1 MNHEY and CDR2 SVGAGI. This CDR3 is CASRPTALSGNTIYF. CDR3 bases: TGTGCCAGCAGGCCAACAGCTCTCTCTGGAAACACCATATATTTT.

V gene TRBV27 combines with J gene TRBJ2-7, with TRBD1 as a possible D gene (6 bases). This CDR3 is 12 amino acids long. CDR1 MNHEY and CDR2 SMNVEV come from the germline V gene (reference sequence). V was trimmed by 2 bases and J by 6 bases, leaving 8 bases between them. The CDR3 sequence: CASSLLRGEQYF. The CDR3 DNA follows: TGTGCCAGCAGTTTACTCAGGGGCGAGCAGTACTTC.

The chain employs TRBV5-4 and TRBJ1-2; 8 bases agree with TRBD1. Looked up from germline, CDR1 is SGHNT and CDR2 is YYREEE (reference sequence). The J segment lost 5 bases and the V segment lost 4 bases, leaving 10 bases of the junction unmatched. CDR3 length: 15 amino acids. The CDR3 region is CASSVRTGQGYGYTF. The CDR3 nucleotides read TGTGCCAGCAGCGTACGGACAGGGCAGGGGTATGGCTACACCTTC.

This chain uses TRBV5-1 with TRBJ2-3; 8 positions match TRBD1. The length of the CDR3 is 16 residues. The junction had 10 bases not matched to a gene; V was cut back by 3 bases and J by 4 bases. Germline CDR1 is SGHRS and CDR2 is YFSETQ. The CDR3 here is CASSSNGQGVADTQYF. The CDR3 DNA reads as TGCGCCAGCAGCTCAAACGGACAGGGTGTCGCAGATACGCAGTATTTT.

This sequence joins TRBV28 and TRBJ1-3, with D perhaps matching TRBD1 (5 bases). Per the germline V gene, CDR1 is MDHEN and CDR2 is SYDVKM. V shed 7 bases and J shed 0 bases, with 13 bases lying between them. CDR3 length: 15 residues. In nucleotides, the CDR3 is TGTGCCAGCATGTTAGGGGCCTACTCTGGAAACACCATATATTTT. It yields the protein CASMLGAYSGNTIYF.

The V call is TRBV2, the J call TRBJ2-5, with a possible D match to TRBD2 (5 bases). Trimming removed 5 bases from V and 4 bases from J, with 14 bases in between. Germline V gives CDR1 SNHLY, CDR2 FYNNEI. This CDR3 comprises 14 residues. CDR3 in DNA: TGTGCCAGCAGTAAGGGTCTCGGAGGAGAGACCCAGTACTTC. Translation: CASSKGLGGETQYF.

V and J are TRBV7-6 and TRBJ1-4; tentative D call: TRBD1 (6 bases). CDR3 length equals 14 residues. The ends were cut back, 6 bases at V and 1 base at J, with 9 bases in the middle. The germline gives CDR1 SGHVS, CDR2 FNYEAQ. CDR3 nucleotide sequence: TGTGCCAGCAGTGCCAGGGGAACTAATGAAAAACTGTTTTTT. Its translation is CASSARGTNEKLFF.

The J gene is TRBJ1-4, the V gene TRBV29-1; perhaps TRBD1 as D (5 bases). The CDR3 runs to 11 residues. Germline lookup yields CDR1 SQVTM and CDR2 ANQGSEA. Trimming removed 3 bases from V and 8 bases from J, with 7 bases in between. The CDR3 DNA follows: TGCAGCGTTGAGGAGGGGGAAAAACTGTTTTTT. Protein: CSVEEGEKLFF.

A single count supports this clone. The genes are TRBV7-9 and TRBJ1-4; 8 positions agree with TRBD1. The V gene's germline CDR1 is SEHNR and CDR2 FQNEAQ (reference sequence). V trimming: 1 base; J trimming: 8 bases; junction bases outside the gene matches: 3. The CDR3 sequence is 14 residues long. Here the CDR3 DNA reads TGTGCCAGCAGCTTAGAGAGACAGGGGGAAAAACTGTTTTTT. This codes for CASSLERQGEKLFF.

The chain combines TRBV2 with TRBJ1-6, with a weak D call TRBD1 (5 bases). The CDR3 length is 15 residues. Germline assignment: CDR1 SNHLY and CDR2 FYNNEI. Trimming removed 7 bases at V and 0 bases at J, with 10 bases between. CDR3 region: CASTRTSSYNSPLHF. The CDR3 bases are TGTGCCAGCACACGGACAAGCTCCTATAATTCACCCCTCCACTTT.

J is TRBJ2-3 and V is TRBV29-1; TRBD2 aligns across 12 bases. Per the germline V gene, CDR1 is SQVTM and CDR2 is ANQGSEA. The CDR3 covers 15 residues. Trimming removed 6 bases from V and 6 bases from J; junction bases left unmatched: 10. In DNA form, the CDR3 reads TGCAGCGTGGGAGCTAGCGGGGGGGCCGGGGATACGCAGTATTTT. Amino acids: CSVGASGGAGDTQYF.

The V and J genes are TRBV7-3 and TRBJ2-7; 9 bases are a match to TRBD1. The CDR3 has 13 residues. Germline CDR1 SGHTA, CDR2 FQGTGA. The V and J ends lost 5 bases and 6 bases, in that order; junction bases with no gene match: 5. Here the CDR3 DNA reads TGTGCCAGCAGCCCAGAGACAGGGGGCGAGCAGTACTTC. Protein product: CASSPETGGEQYF.

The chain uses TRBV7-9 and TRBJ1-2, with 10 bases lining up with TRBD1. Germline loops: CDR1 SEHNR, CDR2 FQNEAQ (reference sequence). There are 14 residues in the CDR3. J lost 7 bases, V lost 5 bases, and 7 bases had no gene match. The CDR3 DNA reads TGTGCCAGCAGCCTGGACAGGGGGATAGCTGGCTACACCTTC. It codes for CASSLDRGIAGYTF.